The next 3 T cell receptor beta chains were all read from a single sample in a study of identical twins' blood T cells. One entry per CDR3 protein, called by TCRdb with MiXCR from the 5' RACE reads. The sample lists around 1,300 distinct CDR3 sequences; approximately 71% were seen once. Sequenced material: PBMCs. These receptors were taken from a woman aged 18 to 55 in good health.

This clonotype was seen more than once but under ten times. J is TRBJ2-6 and V is TRBV6-4, with D perhaps matching TRBD2 (5 bases). The CDR3 loop spans 15 amino acids. The germline gives CDR1 MRHNA, CDR2 SNTAGT. Trimming took 0 bases from V and 2 from J, leaving 5 bases between them. CDR3 bases: TGTGCCAGCAGTGACTCACTAGCTGGGGCCAACGTCCTGACTTTC. Its translation is CASSDSLAGANVLTF.

The J gene is TRBJ1-5, the V gene TRBV2; D is unresolved. This CDR3 contains 14 residues. Trimming removed 4 bases at V and 5 bases at J, with 12 bases between. Germline assignment: CDR1 SNHLY and CDR2 FYNNEI. CDR3 coding DNA: TGTGCCAGCAGTGGCACCAATCAATATCAGCCCCAGCATTTT. Its protein product is CASSGTNQYQPQHF.

A single count supports this clonotype. The chain is built from TRBV29-1 and TRBJ2-1; D may be TRBD1 (5 bases). The CDR3 is 13 residues long. The germline CDR1 and CDR2 sequences are SQVTM and ANQGSEA. Trimming took off 2 bases at V and 4 bases at J, with 9 bases between the two ends. The CDR3 reads CSVEWAGYNEQFF. CDR3 nucleotide sequence: TGCAGCGTTGAATGGGCAGGGTACAATGAGCAGTTCTTC.